The present TCR beta chain was sequenced within a study of cytomegalovirus exposure and HLA in healthy donors. Concerning this clone: Its antigen remains unknown.

Primers included in the PCR were 60 Vbeta and 13 Jbeta primers. Under the authors' procedure: Among the unique TCR beta chains that a later analysis counted, about 81 million in all, about 11 million were shared. TCRdb's copy holds only in-frame clones and misses some; the assay was immunoSEQ multiplex PCR. D and trimming come from the DNA, and the V and J calls and clone size come from that table. The sample shows 150,000 or so clones, 65% to 85% of them seen only once. Overall study results and limits: Cytomegalovirus association was listed for roughly 160 TCR beta chains.

Germline V gene data show CDR1 as SGHVT and CDR2 as SQSDAQ. The CDR3 has 15 residues. The J segment lost 8 bases and the V segment lost 1 base, leaving 6 bases of the junction unmatched. The chain joins TRBV7-4 to TRBJ1-4; 8 bases map to TRBD1. The clonotype originates from a woman in her forties or fifties in good health and CMV-seropositive. Sequencing was done on a sample of PBMCs. The CDR3 protein is CASSLVGTGKEKLFF. The DNA of the CDR3 is TGTGCCAGCAGCTTAGTGGGGACAGGTAAAGAAAAACTGTTTTTT. Combining the CDR3 with reference TRBV7-4 and TRBJ1-4 gives the whole variable domain GAGVSQSPRYKVAKRGRDVALRCDSISGHVTLYWYRQTLGQGSEVLTYSQSDAQRDKSGRPSGRFSAERPERSVSTLKIQRTEQGDSAVYLCASSLVGTGKEKLFFGSGTQLSVL.